One sample yielded the 10 T cell receptor beta chains listed below, sequenced in a study of blood T cell repertoires in COVID-19. TCRdb's copy holds only in-frame clones and misses some; the assay was immunoSEQ multiplex PCR. Of around 280,000 clones detected, 88% appear once; the ten largest clones hold 11%. Sequencing input: peripheral blood. These receptor sequences come from a woman in her thirties with COVID-19, enrolled during active disease.

The chain combines TRBV28 with TRBJ1-2; 9 nucleotides align to TRBD1. CDR3 length: 15 residues. Looked up from germline, CDR1 is MDHEN and CDR2 is SYDVKM. The junction had 9 bases not matched to a gene; V was cut back by 3 bases and J by 7 bases. In DNA, the CDR3 is TGTGCCAGCAGTTTCGTTGGACAGGGGATGGCTGGCTACACCTTC. Protein product: CASSFVGQGMAGYTF.

The V gene is TRBV7-9, the J gene TRBJ2-1; TRBD2 agrees at 7 bases. The V segment lost 4 bases and the J segment 6 bases; nucleotides outside the gene matches: 9. Germline lookup yields CDR1 SEHNR and CDR2 FQNEAQ (reference sequence). CDR3 length: 15 amino acids. Here the CDR3 reads CASSSLTSSGNEQFF. The CDR3 DNA reads as TGTGCCAGCAGCTCCCTGACTAGCAGCGGCAATGAGCAGTTCTTC.

The chain employs TRBV6-5 and TRBJ2-7; maybe TRBD2 (5 bases). Trimming cost V 7 bases and J 0 bases, with 13 bases left between them. Germline V CDR1 and CDR2: MNHEY, SVGAGI. The CDR3 has 14 residues. The CDR3 spells CASTPMGSSYEQYF. In nucleotides, the CDR3 is TGTGCCAGCACCCCAATGGGGAGCTCCTACGAGCAGTACTTC.

The chain uses TRBV28 and TRBJ2-3, with 13 bases fitting TRBD2. Germline trimming cut 6 bases from V and 4 bases from J; bases unmatched to any gene: 7. Germline assignment: CDR1 MDHEN and CDR2 SYDVKM. The CDR3 is 16 residues long. The CDR3 DNA reads TGTGCCAGCAGGAAACGGACTAGCGGGAGTTCAGATACGCAGTATTTT. Translated, it gives CASRKRTSGSSDTQYF.

The rearrangement links TRBV14 to TRBJ2-4; a weak D match, TRBD2 (6 bases). The CDR3 loop spans 15 amino acids. The germline V and J ends were trimmed by 3 bases and 7 bases, with 16 bases remaining between them. The V gene's germline CDR1 is SGHDN and CDR2 FVKESK. CDR3 sequence reads: CASSHNTGVGNIQYF. CDR3 in DNA: TGTGCCAGCAGCCATAATACGGGAGTAGGTAACATTCAGTACTTC.

This clone was found once. The chain couples TRBV12-3 or TRBV12-4 to TRBJ1-1; D ambiguous. The V end was cut by 6 bases, the J end by 5 bases, with 13 bases between. This CDR3 is 13 amino acids long. In nucleotides, the CDR3 is TGTGCCAGCAGGCGCGTAGCTTGGACTGAAGCTTTCTTT. Translated, it gives CASRRVAWTEAFF.

This clone appeared a single time. The gene calls are TRBV5-1 and TRBJ2-1; TRBD1 might be the D (5 bases). The V end lost 1 base, the J end lost 6 bases, and 17 bases lay between the germline ends. The CDR3 runs to 16 residues. Germline CDR1 SGHRS, CDR2 YFSETQ. The DNA for the CDR3 is TGCGCCAGCAGCTTGTATCAAGGGTTGGGGCTCAATGAGCAGTTCTTC. It encodes CASSLYQGLGLNEQFF.

Here the CDR3 DNA reads TGTGCCAGCAGTGTAACTACGGGGGGAGTAGGAACAGATACGCAGTATTTT. As protein: CASSVTTGGVGTDTQYF. The chain is built from TRBV25-1 and TRBJ2-3; 7 bases are a match to TRBD2. This CDR3 region has 17 residues. With V trimmed by 4 bases and J by 3 bases, 13 bases remained unmatched. Germline V gene sequence: CDR1 MGHDK, CDR2 SYGVNS. The full variable domain, in which reference TRBV25-1 and TRBJ2-3 provide the parts outside the CDR3, is EADIYQTPRYLVIGTGKKITLECSQTMGHDKMYWYQQDPGMELHLIHYSYGVNSTEKGDLSSESTVSRIRTEHFPLTLESARPSHTSQYLCASSVTTGGVGTDTQYFGPGTRLTVL.

The V and J genes are TRBV28 and TRBJ2-7, with 9 bases identical to TRBD2. Germline V lookup: CDR1 MDHEN, CDR2 SYDVKM. This CDR3 contains 14 residues. With 6 bases clipped from V and 4 bases from J, the junction kept 7 bases outside the gene matches. DNA for the CDR3: TGTGCCAGCAGAATAGCGGGAGATCGGTACGAGCAGTACTTC. Protein: CASRIAGDRYEQYF.

V is TRBV10-3 and J is TRBJ2-1; D might be TRBD2 (5 bases). Trimming took 8 bases from V and 5 from J, leaving 10 bases between them. Germline-derived CDR1 and CDR2 are ENHRY and SYGVKD. CDR3 length equals 12 residues. The CDR3 DNA sequence: TGTGCCATCTCCCTCGGGGACAATGAGCAGTTCTTC. This codes for CAISLGDNEQFF.